This T cell receptor (beta chain) emerged from a study of blood T cell repertoires in COVID-19. The V gene's germline CDR1 is SGHTA and CDR2 FQGTGA. The CDR3 contains 15 residues. V lost 6 bases to trimming and J lost 1 base, with 12 bases between them. TCRdb's table, derived via immunoSEQ multiplex PCR, lists solely in-frame clones and lacks some. This table holds around 150,000 clones, around 82% found once. Sample: peripheral blood. The V and J genes are TRBV7-3 and TRBJ2-2, with D possibly matching TRBD2 (5 bases). This clonotype was obtained from a woman aged 40 to 55 with COVID-19, enrolled during active disease. This CDR3 reads CASSYQRGNTGELFF. CDR3 nucleotide sequence: TGTGCCAGCAGTTACCAACGGGGGAACACCGGGGAGCTGTTTTTT.